The rows below give T cell receptor beta chains drawn from one sample of a study of shared clonotypes between healthy human individuals. The repertoire was sequenced with immunoSEQ multiplex PCR; TCRdb's copy has only in-frame clones and lacks some. The table has under 2,000,000 clones, about 95% seen once. Sequencing used naive CD8+ T cells sorted from blood. The receptors here all came from a man younger than 35 in good health. CDR3s include the opening cysteine and the closing phenylalanine or tryptophan. D genes are given only for firm matches. Clone size is not always given. Where it is, it says once, few, many or a class for expanded clones.

clone size: -; V gene: TRBV7-9; D gene: -; J gene: TRBJ1-2; CDR3 length: 15; CDR3 protein: CASSLALPGFFGYTF; CDR3 DNA: TGTGCCAGCAGCTTAGCGCTTCCAGGGTTTTTCGGCTACACCTTC
clone size: -; V gene: TRBV27; D gene: -; J gene: TRBJ2-7; CDR3 length: 14; CDR3 protein: CASSPGTGLYEQYF; CDR3 DNA: TGTGCCAGCAGTCCGGGAACAGGGCTCTACGAGCAGTACTTC
clone size: -; V gene: TRBV4-2; D gene: -; J gene: TRBJ1-1; CDR3 length: 14; CDR3 protein: CASSQLVGEEEAFF; CDR3 DNA: TGTGCCAGCAGCCAACTAGTGGGGGAGGAGGAAGCTTTCTTT
clone size: -; V gene: TRBV6-5; D gene: TRBD1; J gene: TRBJ2-7; CDR3 length: 12; CDR3 protein: CASSSWTGEQYF; CDR3 DNA: TGTGCCAGCAGCAGTTGGACAGGCGAGCAGTACTTC
clone size: -; V gene: TRBV7-8; D gene: TRBD2; J gene: TRBJ2-7; CDR3 length: 15; CDR3 protein: CASIPGLAGDYEQYF; CDR3 DNA: TGTGCCAGCATCCCTGGACTAGCGGGAGACTACGAGCAGTACTTC
clone size: -; V gene: TRBV13; D gene: -; J gene: TRBJ2-7; CDR3 length: 14; CDR3 protein: CASKDTASSYEQYF; CDR3 DNA: TGTGCCAGCAAGGACACTGCGAGCTCCTACGAGCAGTACTTC
clone size: -; V gene: TRBV6-1; D gene: -; J gene: TRBJ1-1; CDR3 length: 13; CDR3 protein: CASSEYRNTEAFF; CDR3 DNA: TGTGCCAGCAGTGAATACAGGAACACTGAAGCTTTCTTT
clone size: -; V gene: TRBV4-1; D gene: -; J gene: TRBJ2-1; CDR3 length: 13; CDR3 protein: CASSQVGGGEQFF; CDR3 DNA: TGCGCCAGCAGCCAAGTGGGTGGGGGTGAGCAGTTCTTC
clone size: -; V gene: TRBV25-1; D gene: -; J gene: TRBJ1-2; CDR3 length: 13; CDR3 protein: CASSENIDYGYTF; CDR3 DNA: TGTGCCAGCAGTGAAAACATAGACTATGGCTACACCTTC
clone size: -; V gene: TRBV10-1; D gene: -; J gene: TRBJ2-7; CDR3 length: 16; CDR3 protein: CASSDQPGTSLGEQYF; CDR3 DNA: TGCGCCAGCAGTGACCAACCTGGGACATCTTTGGGCGAGCAGTACTTC
clone size: -; V gene: TRBV10-3; D gene: TRBD1; J gene: TRBJ1-2; CDR3 length: 14; CDR3 protein: CAVGQGAPIYGYTF; CDR3 DNA: TGTGCCGTCGGACAGGGGGCTCCTATCTATGGCTACACCTTC
clone size: -; V gene: TRBV4-1; D gene: -; J gene: TRBJ2-1; CDR3 length: 15; CDR3 protein: CASSLGPSSYNEQFF; CDR3 DNA: TGCGCCAGCAGCCTCGGACCAAGCTCCTACAATGAGCAGTTCTTC
clone size: -; V gene: TRBV7-9; D gene: -; J gene: TRBJ2-2; CDR3 length: 13; CDR3 protein: CASSLLPSGELFF; CDR3 DNA: TGTGCCAGCAGCCTTCTCCCTTCCGGGGAGCTGTTTTTT
clone size: -; V gene: TRBV15; D gene: TRBD2; J gene: TRBJ2-1; CDR3 length: 16; CDR3 protein: CATSAVSGSSYNEQFF; CDR3 DNA: TGTGCCACCAGCGCAGTAAGCGGGAGCTCCTACAATGAGCAGTTCTTC
clone size: -; V gene: TRBV6-6; D gene: -; J gene: TRBJ2-5; CDR3 length: 15; CDR3 protein: CASSYSAGQQETQYF; CDR3 DNA: TGTGCCAGCAGTTACTCGGCAGGACAGCAAGAGACCCAGTACTTC
clone size: -; V gene: TRBV30; D gene: -; J gene: TRBJ2-7; CDR3 length: 12; CDR3 protein: CAWSVVTYEQYF; CDR3 DNA: TGTGCCTGGAGTGTCGTCACCTACGAGCAGTACTTC
clone size: -; V gene: TRBV27; D gene: -; J gene: TRBJ1-1; CDR3 length: 14; CDR3 protein: CASSYRDGGTEAFF; CDR3 DNA: TGTGCCAGCAGTTATCGAGACGGGGGAACTGAAGCTTTCTTT
clone size: -; V gene: TRBV13; D gene: -; J gene: TRBJ1-2; CDR3 length: 14; CDR3 protein: CASSLGHSPDGYTF; CDR3 DNA: TGTGCCAGCAGCTTAGGTCACAGCCCGGATGGCTACACCTTC
clone size: once; V gene: TRBV11-3; D gene: -; J gene: TRBJ2-3; CDR3 length: 13; CDR3 protein: CASTPPGSDTQYF; CDR3 DNA: TGTGCCAGCACCCCTCCGGGTTCAGATACGCAGTATTTT
clone size: -; V gene: TRBV11-2; D gene: TRBD1; J gene: TRBJ1-1; CDR3 length: 16; CDR3 protein: CASSSQWDREGTEAFF; CDR3 DNA: TGTGCCAGCAGCTCCCAGTGGGACAGGGAGGGGACTGAAGCTTTCTTT
clone size: once; V gene: TRBV5-6; D gene: -; J gene: TRBJ1-2; CDR3 length: 12; CDR3 protein: CASSFQSGGYTF; CDR3 DNA: TGTGCCAGCAGCTTTCAGTCGGGTGGCTACACCTTC
clone size: -; V gene: TRBV28; D gene: -; J gene: TRBJ2-2; CDR3 length: 17; CDR3 protein: CASSLVVAGQSTGELFF; CDR3 DNA: TGTGCCAGCAGTTTAGTGGTAGCAGGCCAGAGCACCGGGGAGCTGTTTTTT
clone size: -; V gene: TRBV27; D gene: TRBD1; J gene: TRBJ2-2; CDR3 length: 17; CDR3 protein: CASSSLPVTGMNGELFF; CDR3 DNA: TGTGCCAGCAGTTCCTTACCAGTGACAGGGATGAACGGGGAGCTGTTTTTT
clone size: -; V gene: TRBV27; D gene: -; J gene: TRBJ2-2; CDR3 length: 12; CDR3 protein: CASSLATGELFF; CDR3 DNA: TGTGCCAGCAGTTTGGCCACCGGGGAGCTGTTTTTT
clone size: -; V gene: TRBV11-2; D gene: TRBD2; J gene: TRBJ2-1; CDR3 length: 16; CDR3 protein: CASSILAGGIYNEQFF; CDR3 DNA: TGTGCCAGCAGCATCTTAGCGGGAGGGATATACAATGAGCAGTTCTTC
clone size: -; V gene: TRBV6-5; D gene: -; J gene: TRBJ2-1; CDR3 length: 13; CDR3 protein: CASSQRRYNEQFF; CDR3 DNA: TGTGCCAGCAGCCAGCGACGCTACAATGAGCAGTTCTTC